What follows are 29 T cell receptor beta chains derived from one specimen sequenced in a study of molecular identifiers for immune sequencing clone quantification. TCRdb fed the PCR reads into MiXCR, producing one record per CDR3 protein. The sample includes 490,000 or so distinct CDR3 sequences, about 21% seen only once; the top ten take approximately 0.8%. Sequencing used naive CD8+ T cells from blood, with Jurkat cell RNA spiked in. The subset here: FACS-sorted CD8+CD4-CCR7+CD45RA+ naive T cells. These receptors all stem from a human donor in good health. Some libraries in this study had Jurkat cell RNA spiked in.

This clonotype was picked up many times. V is TRBV7-9 and J is TRBJ2-2; the D is unclear. V lost 5 bases and J 0 bases, leaving 13 bases between the germline ends. Germline loops: CDR1 SEHNR, CDR2 FQNEAQ (reference sequence). CDR3 length: 16 amino acids. The CDR3 region is CASSPNPRANTGELFF. Here the CDR3 DNA reads TGTGCCAGCAGCCCTAACCCTAGGGCGAACACCGGGGAGCTGTTTTTT.

The sample holds one count of this clonotype. A much larger clone differs by one base, so this may be a read error. The conserved phenylalanine or tryptophan is not found at the CDR3 terminus, so this likely reflects a read error. The chain recombines TRBV30 with TRBJ2-3; the D gene is possibly TRBD1 (7 bases). This CDR3 is 14 amino acids long. Germline CDR1 and CDR2: GTSNPN and SVGIG (reference sequence). V was cut by 4 bases and J by 0 bases, with 11 bases left in between. The DNA for the CDR3 is TGTGCCTGGACTGCGGGACAGAGCACAGATACGCAGTATTCT. Protein product: CAWTAGQSTDTQYS.

There are a few counts of this clonotype. V is TRBV9 and J is TRBJ2-3; D may be TRBD2 (5 bases). V lost 0 bases, J lost 4 bases, and 6 bases lay in between. The germline V gene has CDR1 SGDLS and CDR2 YYNGEE. There are 13 residues in the CDR3. CDR3 loop: CASSVEGADTQYF. DNA of the CDR3: TGTGCCAGCAGCGTAGAGGGAGCAGATACGCAGTATTTT.

A note on this clonotype: A much larger clone differs by one base, so this may be a read error. The chain is built from TRBV6-5 and TRBJ1-4, with TRBD1 matching over 7 bases. V gave up 8 bases and J gave up 2 bases; unmatched junction bases: 8. The CDR3 runs 15 residues. CDR1 is MNHEY, CDR2 SVGAGI, per germline. This CDR3 reads CASGDRVSTNEKLFF. CDR3 nucleotide sequence: TGTGCCAGCGGTGACAGGGTCTCGACTAATGAAAAACTGTTTTTT.

This clonotype was counted only a few times. The chain links TRBV18 to TRBJ2-7, with 7 bases that match TRBD2. Germline V gene data show CDR1 as KGHSH and CDR2 as LQKENI. CDR3 length equals 14 residues. Trimming cost V 4 bases and J 4 bases; bases outside gene matches: 7. The CDR3 here is CASSQRDPFYEQYF. The CDR3 coding sequence is TGTGCCAGCTCACAGCGGGACCCCTTTTACGAGCAGTACTTC. Variable domain in full (rest from reference TRBV18 and TRBJ2-7): NAGVMQNPRHLVRRRGQEARLRCSPMKGHSHVYWYRQLPEEGLKFMVYLQKENIIDESGMPKERFSAEFPKEGPSILRIQQVVRGDSAAYFCASSQRDPFYEQYFGPGTRLTVT.

V gene TRBV6-6 combines with J gene TRBJ2-7, with a weak D call TRBD1 (6 bases). CDR3 size: 16 residues. Germline V gene data show CDR1 as MNHNY and CDR2 as SVGAGI (reference sequence). Trimming took 2 bases from V and 0 from J, leaving 14 bases between them. CDR3 DNA: TGTGCCAGCAGTTACCCGGACAGTTTTACCTCCTACGAGCAGTACTTC. Translating it yields CASSYPDSFTSYEQYF.

The chain has TRBV5-4 and TRBJ2-5, with TRBD2 matching 9 bases. V gave up 2 bases and J gave up 2 bases; unmatched junction bases: 4. CDR1 is SGHNT and CDR2 is YYREEE in the germline V gene (reference sequence). This CDR3 is 15 amino acids long. The CDR3 reads CASSFSGGSQETQYF. The CDR3 bases are TGTGCCAGCAGCTTTAGCGGGGGTTCTCAAGAGACCCAGTACTTC. The variable domain in full, completed from reference TRBV5-4 and TRBJ2-5, reads ETGVTQSPTHLIKTRGQQVTLRCSSQSGHNTVSWYQQALGQGPQFIFQYYREEENGRGNFPPRFSGLQFPNYSSELNVNALELDDSALYLCASSFSGGSQETQYFGPGTRLLVL.

V is TRBV12-3 or TRBV12-4 and J is TRBJ2-7, with 9 positions matching TRBD1. The CDR3 spans 14 residues. The V gene end was trimmed by 1 base and the J gene end by 6 bases; junction bases not matched to a gene: 4. For the CDR3, the DNA is TGTGCCAGCAGTTTAGGGACAGGGGCCGCCGAGCAGTACTTC. It specifies CASSLGTGAAEQYF.

The table lists this clonotype with a few counts. The chain recombines TRBV6-5 with TRBJ2-7; TRBD1 matches 10 bases. After removal of 4 bases from V and 6 bases from J, the junction contained 6 bases not matched to a gene. The CDR3 has 14 residues. Germline V gene data show CDR1 as MNHEY and CDR2 as SVGAGI. CDR3 nucleotides: TGTGCCAGCAGTTTATCAGGGGACAGGGGCGAGCAGTACTTC. It translates to CASSLSGDRGEQYF.

This clonotype occurred many times. The chain combines TRBV6-5 with TRBJ1-5; 10 nucleotides align to TRBD1. Germline V gene data show CDR1 as MNHEY and CDR2 as SVGAGI. Losses at the gene ends were 6 bases for V and 6 bases for J; bases not matched to a gene: 8. The CDR3 has 15 residues. The CDR3 nucleotides are TGTGCCAGCAGCCCCGGGACAGGGGACTTTCAGCCCCAGCATTTT. It is translated as CASSPGTGDFQPQHF.

This clonotype was counted many times. The chain recombines TRBV25-1 with TRBJ1-5; TRBD1 aligns across 7 bases. CDR1 and CDR2 (germline): MGHDK, SYGVNS. There are 15 residues in the CDR3. V shed 7 bases, J shed 0 bases, and the junction held 6 bases outside the gene matches. CDR3 nucleotide sequence: TGTGCCAGCACCAGGGACAGTTATAGCAATCAGCCCCAGCATTTT. The encoded protein is CASTRDSYSNQPQHF.

The chain is built from TRBV30 and TRBJ1-4, with D perhaps TRBD1 (6 bases). Germline V gives CDR1 GTSNPN, CDR2 SVGIG (reference sequence). Trimming pared 1 base from V and 8 bases from J, leaving 8 bases between. The CDR3 is made up of 12 amino acids. In DNA form, the CDR3 reads TGTGCCTGGAGTGACCAGGGGGAAAAACTGTTTTTT. It is translated as CAWSDQGEKLFF.

Points on this clonotype: It may be a read error: a sequence one base away is much more abundant. This chain joins TRBV28 and TRBJ2-7, with a weak D call TRBD2 (6 bases). CDR3 size: 13 residues. Germline V gene sequence: CDR1 MDHEN, CDR2 SYDVKM. The DNA for the CDR3 is TGTGCCGGCAGCCATCCGGGACTTCCCGAGCAGTACTTC. Its translation is CAGSHPGLPEQYF.

The sample holds many counts of this clonotype. This sequence joins TRBV6-2 or TRBV6-3 and TRBJ2-7, with D maybe TRBD2 (6 bases). The CDR3 covers 14 residues. The V end was cut by 3 bases, the J end by 5 bases, with 14 bases between. Germline V gene lookup returns CDR1 MNHEY and CDR2 SVGEGT. The CDR3 DNA sequence: TGTGCCAGCAGTTATTCGGCGGAGGGGCACGAGCAGTACTTC. It yields the protein CASSYSAEGHEQYF.

About this clonotype: The junction shows a germline mismatch at one end, possibly a read error. J is TRBJ1-6 and V is TRBV12-3 or TRBV12-4, with D possibly being TRBD1 (6 bases). The CDR3 runs to 19 residues. The CDR3, as DNA: TGTGCCAGCGGGTCGACAGGCCCCGATGTGGGCTCCTATAGTTCACCCCTCCACTTT. Translation: CASGSTGPDVGSYSSPLHF.

This clonotype has at least ten counts. V is TRBV7-6 and J is TRBJ2-2; 11 bases agree with TRBD2. This CDR3 contains 15 residues. The V gene end was trimmed by 6 bases and the J gene end by 6 bases; junction bases not matched to a gene: 6. Germline-derived CDR1 and CDR2 are SGHVS and FNYEAQ. The CDR3 is CASSQPGLAAGELFF. The CDR3 coding sequence is TGTGCCAGCAGTCAACCGGGACTAGCGGCCGGGGAGCTGTTTTTT.

This clonotype was counted between two and nine times. The chain's CDR3 is CASSPGQASYGYTF. The CDR3 DNA reads as TGCGCCAGCAGCCCCGGACAGGCAAGCTATGGCTACACCTTC. The chain couples TRBV4-1 to TRBJ1-2, with 7 bases aligning to TRBD1. V lost 4 bases, J lost 4 bases, and 6 bases stayed unmatched. This CDR3 is 14 amino acids long. CDR1 is MGHRA, CDR2 YSYEKL, per germline.

The table lists this clonotype with a few counts. V usage is TRBV6-6 and J usage is TRBJ2-1; 8 nucleotides align to TRBD2. The CDR3 consists of 15 residues. Germline lookup yields CDR1 MNHNY and CDR2 SVGAGI (reference sequence). The V segment lost 5 bases and the J segment 8 bases; nucleotides outside the gene matches: 11. The CDR3 bases are TGTGCCAGCAGTCCACCGGGACTAGATGACGATGAGCAGTTCTTC. Protein product: CASSPPGLDDDEQFF.

This clonotype appeared a few times. This chain joins TRBV7-8 and TRBJ1-1; 8 positions match TRBD1. V lost 5 bases, J lost 0 bases, and 5 bases stayed unmatched. CDR1 is SGHVS and CDR2 is FQNEAQ in the germline V gene. The CDR3 length is 15 residues. The CDR3 sequence is CASSPDRAMNTEAFF. The DNA for the CDR3 is TGTGCCAGCAGCCCGGACAGGGCTATGAACACTGAAGCTTTCTTT.

As to this clonotype: Mismatch with germline at one junction end may stem from a read error. The V and J genes are TRBV3-1 and TRBJ2-7; 8 bases line up with TRBD1. Germline CDR1 reads LGHDT; CDR2 reads YNNKEL (reference sequence). This CDR3 has 14 residues. CDR3 protein: CASSQIGQGYEQSF. The DNA for the CDR3 is TGTGCCAGCAGCCAAATCGGACAGGGTTACGAGCAGTCCTTC.

The V call is TRBV18, the J call TRBJ2-3; D may be TRBD2 (6 bases). The germline V and J ends were trimmed by 3 bases and 3 bases, with 16 bases remaining between them. This CDR3 has 16 residues. Germline V gene data show CDR1 as KGHSH and CDR2 as LQKENI. The CDR3 bases are TGTGCCAGCTCACCCGACGGGAGTAGGGCTACAGATACGCAGTATTTT. Its translation: CASSPDGSRATDTQYF. The full variable domain, its missing parts supplied by reference TRBV18 and TRBJ2-3, is NAGVMQNPRHLVRRRGQEARLRCSPMKGHSHVYWYRQLPEEGLKFMVYLQKENIIDESGMPKERFSAEFPKEGPSILRIQQVVRGDSAAYFCASSPDGSRATDTQYFGPGTRLTVL.

J is TRBJ2-1 and V is TRBV7-9; TRBD2 agrees at 9 bases. The germline gives CDR1 SEHNR, CDR2 FQNEAQ (reference sequence). The CDR3 is 18 residues long. Trimming at V came to 5 bases and at J to 4 bases, leaving 15 bases not matched to a gene. CDR3 loop: CASSHGTSRTTPYNEQFF. Here the CDR3 DNA reads TGTGCCAGCAGCCACGGGACTAGCAGGACGACCCCTTACAATGAGCAGTTCTTC.

The rearrangement links TRBV27 to TRBJ2-2, with D maybe TRBD1 (6 bases). This CDR3 spans 17 amino acids. Trimming took off 0 bases at V and 5 bases at J, with 16 bases between the two ends. Germline V CDR1 and CDR2: MNHEY, SMNVEV (reference sequence). The CDR3 reads CASSLSSSRGSTGELFF. The CDR3 bases are TGTGCCAGCAGTTTATCCTCTAGTAGGGGGTCGACCGGGGAGCTGTTTTTT.

This chain links TRBV7-9 with TRBJ1-4; D is unresolved. Trimming stripped 4 bases from V and 10 bases from J, with 16 bases between. The CDR3 covers 14 residues. Germline V lookup: CDR1 SEHNR, CDR2 FQNEAQ (reference sequence). The CDR3 spells CASSSPTSPGKLFF. CDR3 nucleotides: TGTGCCAGCAGCTCACCAACCAGCCCTGGAAAACTGTTTTTT.

This clonotype has ten or more counts. CDR3 residues: CASSLAFFGQSTEAFF. CDR3 DNA: TGTGCCAGCAGCTTAGCGTTCTTCGGACAGAGCACTGAAGCTTTCTTT. This chain joins TRBV7-8 and TRBJ1-1, with a tentative D call TRBD1 (6 bases). The length of the CDR3 is 16 residues. Germline V gene data show CDR1 as SGHVS and CDR2 as FQNEAQ. The ends were cut back, 0 bases at V and 4 bases at J, with 15 bases in the middle.

Points on this clonotype: A read error may account for a junction end that differs from germline. This chain uses TRBV7-2 with TRBJ1-5; D is possibly TRBD1 (5 bases). The CDR3 consists of 16 residues. Per germline, CDR1 SGHTA and CDR2 FQGNSA. CDR3 sequence reads: CGSSLEAGSTNQPQHF. The DNA of the CDR3 is TGTGGCAGCAGCTTAGAGGCAGGGTCGACCAATCAGCCCCAGCATTTT.

As concerns this clonotype: The CDR3 ends on some other residue instead of the conserved phenylalanine or tryptophan, so this is likely a read error. The chain is built from TRBV19 and TRBJ2-3, with TRBD2 matching over 11 bases. The ends lost 4 bases at V and 5 bases at J; junction bases unmatched: 11. The CDR3 spans 17 residues. Germline assignment: CDR1 LNHDA and CDR2 SQIVND (reference sequence). CDR3 bases: TGTGCCAGTAGTACCTCTATAGCGGGAGGGCCGGGAGATACGCAGTATCTT. The encoded protein is CASSTSIAGGPGDTQYL.

This clonotype was counted between two and nine times. The chain combines TRBV15 with TRBJ2-7; 7 nucleotides line up with TRBD1. Germline V gives CDR1 LNHNV, CDR2 YYDKDF (reference sequence). The V segment lost 3 bases and the J segment 1 base; nucleotides outside the gene matches: 3. This CDR3 contains 14 residues. The CDR3 spells CATSSGTASYEQYF. For the CDR3, the DNA is TGTGCCACCAGCAGCGGGACAGCATCCTACGAGCAGTACTTC. The whole variable domain, filled in from reference TRBV15 and TRBJ2-7, reads DAMVIQNPRYQVTQFGKPVTLSCSQTLNHNVMYWYQQKSSQAPKLLFHYYDKDFNNEADTPDNFQSRRPNTSFCFLDIRSPGLGDTAMYLCATSSGTASYEQYFGPGTRLTVT.

This chain uses TRBV5-6 with TRBJ2-7; the D is unclear. The length of the CDR3 is 11 residues. Trimming cost V 4 bases and J 7 bases, with 9 bases left between them. Looked up from germline, CDR1 is SGHDT and CDR2 is YYEEEE. CDR3 nucleotide sequence: TGTGCCAGCAGCGCACATAGTGAGCAGTACTTC. This codes for CASSAHSEQYF.